This TCR beta chain emerged from a study of cytotoxic CD8 clonotypes in ibrutinib-treated CLL. The table came from immunoSEQ multiplex PCR; TCRdb's copy has only in-frame clones and leaves some out. The sample lists more than 200,000 clones; just over 70% were seen once. The germline gives CDR1 MNHNS, CDR2 SASEGT. Trimming shortened V by 3 bases and J by 5 bases, and 8 bases separated the two germline ends. This CDR3 comprises 13 residues. PBMCs that had been cryopreserved were the source of roughly 2 micrograms of genomic DNA for TCR beta libraries. This chain connects TRBV6-1 to TRBJ2-4; no firm D call. The specimen was PBMCs, collected after 12 months of ibrutinib treatment. This receptor was taken from a human donor with chronic lymphocytic leukemia. The CDR3 spells CASSDGVENIQYF. As DNA, the CDR3 is TGTGCCAGCAGTGATGGGGTGGAAAACATTCAGTACTTC.